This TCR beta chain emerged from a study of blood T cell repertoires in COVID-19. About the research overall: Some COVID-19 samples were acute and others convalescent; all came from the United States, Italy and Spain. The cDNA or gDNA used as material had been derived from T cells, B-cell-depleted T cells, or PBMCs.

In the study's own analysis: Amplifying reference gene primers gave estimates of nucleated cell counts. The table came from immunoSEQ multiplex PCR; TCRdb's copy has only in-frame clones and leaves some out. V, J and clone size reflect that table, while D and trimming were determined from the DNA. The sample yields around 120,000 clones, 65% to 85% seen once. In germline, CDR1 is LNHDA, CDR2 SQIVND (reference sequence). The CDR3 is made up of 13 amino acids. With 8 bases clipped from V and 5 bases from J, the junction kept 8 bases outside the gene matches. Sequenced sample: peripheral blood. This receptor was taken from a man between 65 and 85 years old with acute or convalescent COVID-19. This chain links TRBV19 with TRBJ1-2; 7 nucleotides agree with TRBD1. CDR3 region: CASSFGDSYGYTF. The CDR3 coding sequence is TGTGCCAGTTCCTTCGGGGACAGTTATGGCTACACCTTC.